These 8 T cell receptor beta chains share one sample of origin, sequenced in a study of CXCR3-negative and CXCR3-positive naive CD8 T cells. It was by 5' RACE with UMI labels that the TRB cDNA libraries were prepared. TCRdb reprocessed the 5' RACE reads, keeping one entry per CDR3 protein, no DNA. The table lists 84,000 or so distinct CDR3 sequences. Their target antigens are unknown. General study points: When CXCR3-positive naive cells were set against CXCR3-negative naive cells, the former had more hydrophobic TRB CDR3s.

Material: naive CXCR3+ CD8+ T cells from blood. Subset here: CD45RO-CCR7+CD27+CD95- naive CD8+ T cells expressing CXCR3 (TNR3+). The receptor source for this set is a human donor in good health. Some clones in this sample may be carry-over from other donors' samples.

CDR3 residues: CASSDWGQSNQPQHF. This chain joins TRBV2 and TRBJ1-5; TCRdb reports TRBD1, a call that lacks DNA to check it against. This CDR3 contains 15 residues. Per the germline V gene, CDR1 is SNHLY and CDR2 is FYNNEI.

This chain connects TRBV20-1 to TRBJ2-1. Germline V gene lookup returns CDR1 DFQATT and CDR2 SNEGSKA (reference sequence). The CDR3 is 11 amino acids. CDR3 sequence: CSANRRHEQFF.

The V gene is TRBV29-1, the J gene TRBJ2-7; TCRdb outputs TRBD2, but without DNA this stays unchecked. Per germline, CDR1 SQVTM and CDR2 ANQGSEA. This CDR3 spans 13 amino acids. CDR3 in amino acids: CSVEYGEGYEQYF.

This CDR3 is CASSYPGANEKLFF. The chain combines TRBV7-9 with TRBJ1-4; checking the TCRdb D call of TRBD1 is not possible without DNA. The CDR3 is made up of 14 amino acids. Germline V gene data show CDR1 as SEHNR and CDR2 as FQNEAQ (reference sequence). The variable domain in full, completed from reference TRBV7-9 and TRBJ1-4, reads DTGVSQNPRHKITKRGQNVTFRCDPISEHNRLYWYRQTLGQGPEFLTYFQNEAQLEKSRLLSDRFSAERPKGSFSTLEIQRTEQGDSAMYLCASSYPGANEKLFFGSGTQLSVL.

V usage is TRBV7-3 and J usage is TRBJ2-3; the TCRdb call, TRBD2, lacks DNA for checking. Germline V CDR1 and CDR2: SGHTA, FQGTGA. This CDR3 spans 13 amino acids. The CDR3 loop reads CASSLGGGGTQYF.

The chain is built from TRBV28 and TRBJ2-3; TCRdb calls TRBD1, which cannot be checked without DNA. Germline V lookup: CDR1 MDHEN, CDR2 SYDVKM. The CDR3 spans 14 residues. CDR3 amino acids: CASSQIQGRDTQYF. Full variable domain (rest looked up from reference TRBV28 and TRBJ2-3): DVKVTQSSRYLVKRTGEKVFLECVQDMDHENMFWYRQDPGLGLRLIYFSYDVKMKEKGDIPEGYSVSREKKERFSLILESASTNQTSMYLCASSQIQGRDTQYFGPGTRLTVL.

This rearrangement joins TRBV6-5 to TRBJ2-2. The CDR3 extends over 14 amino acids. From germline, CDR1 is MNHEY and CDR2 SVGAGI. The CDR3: CASSYSGDTGELFF.

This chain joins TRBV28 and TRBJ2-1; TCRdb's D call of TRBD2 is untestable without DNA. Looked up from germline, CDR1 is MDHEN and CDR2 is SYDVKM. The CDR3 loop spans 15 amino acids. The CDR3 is CASSLRREAYNEQFF.